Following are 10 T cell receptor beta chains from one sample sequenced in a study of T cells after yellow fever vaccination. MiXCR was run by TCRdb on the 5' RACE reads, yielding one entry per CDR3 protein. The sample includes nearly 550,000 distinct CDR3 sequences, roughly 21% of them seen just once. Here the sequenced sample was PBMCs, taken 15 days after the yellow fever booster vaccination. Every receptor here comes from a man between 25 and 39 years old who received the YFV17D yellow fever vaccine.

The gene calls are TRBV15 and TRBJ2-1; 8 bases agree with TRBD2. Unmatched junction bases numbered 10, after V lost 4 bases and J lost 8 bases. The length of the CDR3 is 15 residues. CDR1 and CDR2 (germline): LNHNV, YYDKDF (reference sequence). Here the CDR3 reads CATSTEPAGVDEQFF. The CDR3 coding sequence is TGTGCCACCAGCACCGAACCAGCGGGAGTGGATGAGCAGTTCTTC.

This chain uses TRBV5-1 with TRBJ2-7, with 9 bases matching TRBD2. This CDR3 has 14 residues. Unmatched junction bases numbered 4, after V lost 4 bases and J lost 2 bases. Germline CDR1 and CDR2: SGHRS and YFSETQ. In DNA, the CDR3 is TGCGCCAGCAGCGTTAGCGGGGGTACCTACGAGCAGTACTTC. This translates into CASSVSGGTYEQYF.

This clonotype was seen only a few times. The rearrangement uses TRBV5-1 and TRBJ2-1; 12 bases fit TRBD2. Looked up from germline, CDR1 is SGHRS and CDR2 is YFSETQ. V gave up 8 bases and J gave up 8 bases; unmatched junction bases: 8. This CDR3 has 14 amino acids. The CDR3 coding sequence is TGCGCCAGTACACTAGCGGGAGGTTTCGATGAGCAGTTCTTC. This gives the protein CASTLAGGFDEQFF.

In DNA form, the CDR3 reads TGCAGCGTCGGACTAGCGGGAGGCCCAATTGAGCAGTTCTTC. It translates to CSVGLAGGPIEQFF. The chain joins TRBV29-1 to TRBJ2-1; 14 bases are a match to TRBD2. This CDR3 region has 14 residues. Trimming cost V 6 bases and J 9 bases; bases outside gene matches: 7. The germline gives CDR1 SQVTM, CDR2 ANQGSEA.

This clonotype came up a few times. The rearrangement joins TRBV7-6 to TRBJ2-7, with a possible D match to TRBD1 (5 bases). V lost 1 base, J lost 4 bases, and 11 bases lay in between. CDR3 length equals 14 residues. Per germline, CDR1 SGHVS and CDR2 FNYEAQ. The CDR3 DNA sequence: TGTGCCAGCAGCTTAGATGGGGCGCAATACGAGCAGTACTTC. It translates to CASSLDGAQYEQYF.

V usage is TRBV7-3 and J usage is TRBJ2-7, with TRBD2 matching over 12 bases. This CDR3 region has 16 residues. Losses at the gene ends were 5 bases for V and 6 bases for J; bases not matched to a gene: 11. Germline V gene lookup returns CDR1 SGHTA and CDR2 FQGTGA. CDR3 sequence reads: CASSPGGLAGIGEQYF. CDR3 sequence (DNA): TGTGCCAGCAGCCCAGGCGGACTAGCGGGAATTGGCGAGCAGTACTTC. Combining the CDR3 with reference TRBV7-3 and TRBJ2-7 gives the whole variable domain GAGVSQTPSNKVTEKGKYVELRCDPISGHTALYWYRQSLGQGPEFLIYFQGTGAADDSGLPNDRFFAVRPEGSVSTLKIQRTERGDSAVYLCASSPGGLAGIGEQYFGPGTRLTVT.

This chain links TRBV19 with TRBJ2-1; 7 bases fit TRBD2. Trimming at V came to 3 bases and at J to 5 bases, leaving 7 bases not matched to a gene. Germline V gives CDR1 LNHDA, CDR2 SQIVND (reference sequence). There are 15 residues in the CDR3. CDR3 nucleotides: TGTGCCAGTAGTATTCTCAGGGCGGGAGACAATGAGCAGTTCTTC. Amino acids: CASSILRAGDNEQFF. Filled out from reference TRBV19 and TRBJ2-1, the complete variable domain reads DGGITQSPKYLFRKEGQNVTLSCEQNLNHDAMYWYRQDPGQGLRLIYYSQIVNDFQKGDIAEGYSVSREKKESFPLTVTSAQKNPTAFYLCASSILRAGDNEQFFGPGTRLTVL.

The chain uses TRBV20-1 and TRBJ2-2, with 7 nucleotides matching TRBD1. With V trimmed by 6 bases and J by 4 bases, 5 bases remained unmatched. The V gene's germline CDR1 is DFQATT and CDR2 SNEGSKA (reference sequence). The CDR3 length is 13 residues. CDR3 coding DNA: TGCAGTGCAACCAGGGGGACCACCGGGGAGCTGTTTTTT. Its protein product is CSATRGTTGELFF.

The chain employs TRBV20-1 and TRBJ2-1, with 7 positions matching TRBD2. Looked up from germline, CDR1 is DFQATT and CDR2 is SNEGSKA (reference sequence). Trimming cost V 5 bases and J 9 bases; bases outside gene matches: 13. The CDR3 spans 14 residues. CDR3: CSASGQAGDIEQFF. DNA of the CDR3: TGCAGTGCTTCAGGCCAGGCGGGAGATATTGAGCAGTTCTTC.

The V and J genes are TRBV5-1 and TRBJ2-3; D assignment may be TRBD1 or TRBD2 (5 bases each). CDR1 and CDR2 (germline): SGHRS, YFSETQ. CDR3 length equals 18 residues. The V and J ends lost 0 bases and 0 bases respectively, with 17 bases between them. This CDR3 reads CASSLVPGTLSSTDTQYF. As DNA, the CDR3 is TGCGCCAGCAGCTTGGTCCCCGGGACCCTCTCTAGCACAGATACGCAGTATTTT. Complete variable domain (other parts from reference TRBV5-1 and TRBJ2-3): KAGVTQTPRYLIKTRGQQVTLSCSPISGHRSVSWYQQTPGQGLQFLFEYFSETQRNKGNFPGRFSGRQFSNSRSEMNVSTLELGDSALYLCASSLVPGTLSSTDTQYFGPGTRLTVL.